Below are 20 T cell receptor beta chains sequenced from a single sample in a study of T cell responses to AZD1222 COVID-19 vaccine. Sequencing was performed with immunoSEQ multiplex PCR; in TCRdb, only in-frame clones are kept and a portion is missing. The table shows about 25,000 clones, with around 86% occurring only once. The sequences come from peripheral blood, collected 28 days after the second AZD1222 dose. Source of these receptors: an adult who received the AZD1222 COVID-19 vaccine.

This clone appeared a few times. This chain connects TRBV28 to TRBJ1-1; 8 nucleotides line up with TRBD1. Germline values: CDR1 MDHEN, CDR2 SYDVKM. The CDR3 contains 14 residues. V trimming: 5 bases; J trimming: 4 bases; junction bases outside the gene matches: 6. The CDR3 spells CASSPSDRGTEAFF. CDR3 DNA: TGTGCCAGCAGTCCATCCGACAGGGGCACTGAAGCTTTCTTT.

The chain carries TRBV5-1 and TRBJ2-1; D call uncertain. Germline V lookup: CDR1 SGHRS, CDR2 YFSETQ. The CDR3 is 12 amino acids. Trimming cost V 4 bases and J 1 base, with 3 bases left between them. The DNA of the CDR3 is TGCGCCAGCAGCCCGTCCTACAATGAGCAGTTCTTC. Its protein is CASSPSYNEQFF. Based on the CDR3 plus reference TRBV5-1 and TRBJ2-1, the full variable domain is KAGVTQTPRYLIKTRGQQVTLSCSPISGHRSVSWYQQTPGQGLQFLFEYFSETQRNKGNFPGRFSGRQFSNSRSEMNVSTLELGDSALYLCASSPSYNEQFFGPGTRLTVL.

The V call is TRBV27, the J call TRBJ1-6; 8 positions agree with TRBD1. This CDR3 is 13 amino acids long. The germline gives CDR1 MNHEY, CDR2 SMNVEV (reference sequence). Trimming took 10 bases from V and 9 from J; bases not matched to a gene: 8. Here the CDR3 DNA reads TGTGCCACCTCCGGGACAGGTTCTTCACCCCTCCACTTT. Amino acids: CATSGTGSSPLHF.

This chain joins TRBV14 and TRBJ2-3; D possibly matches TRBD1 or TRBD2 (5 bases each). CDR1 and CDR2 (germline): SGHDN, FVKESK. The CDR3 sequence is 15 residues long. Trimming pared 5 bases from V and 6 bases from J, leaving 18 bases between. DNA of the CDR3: TGTGCCAGCAGCAAAAGCCACCAGGGAGCGGATACGCAGTATTTT. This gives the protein CASSKSHQGADTQYF.

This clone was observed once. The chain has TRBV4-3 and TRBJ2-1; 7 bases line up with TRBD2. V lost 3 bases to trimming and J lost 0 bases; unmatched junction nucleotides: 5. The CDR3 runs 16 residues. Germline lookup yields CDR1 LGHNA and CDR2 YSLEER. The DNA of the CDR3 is TGCGCCAGCAGCCAGGCACTAGCGTCCTCCTACAATGAGCAGTTCTTC. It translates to CASSQALASSYNEQFF.

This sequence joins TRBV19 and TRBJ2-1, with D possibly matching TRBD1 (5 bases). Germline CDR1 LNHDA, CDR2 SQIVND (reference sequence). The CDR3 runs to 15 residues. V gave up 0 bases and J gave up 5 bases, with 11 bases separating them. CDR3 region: CASSIDLGANNEQFF. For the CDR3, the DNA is TGTGCCAGTAGTATAGATCTAGGGGCCAACAATGAGCAGTTCTTC.

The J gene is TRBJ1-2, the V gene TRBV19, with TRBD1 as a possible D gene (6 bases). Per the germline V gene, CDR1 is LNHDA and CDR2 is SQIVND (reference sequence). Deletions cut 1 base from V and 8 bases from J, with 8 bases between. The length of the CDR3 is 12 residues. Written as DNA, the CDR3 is TGTGCCAGTAGTATAGCTGGACAGGGCTACACCTTC. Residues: CASSIAGQGYTF.

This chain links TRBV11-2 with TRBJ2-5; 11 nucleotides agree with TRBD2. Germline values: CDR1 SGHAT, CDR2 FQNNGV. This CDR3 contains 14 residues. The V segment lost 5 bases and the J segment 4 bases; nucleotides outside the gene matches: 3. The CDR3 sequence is CASSPLAGGETQYF. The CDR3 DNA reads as TGTGCCAGCAGCCCTCTAGCGGGAGGAGAGACCCAGTACTTC.

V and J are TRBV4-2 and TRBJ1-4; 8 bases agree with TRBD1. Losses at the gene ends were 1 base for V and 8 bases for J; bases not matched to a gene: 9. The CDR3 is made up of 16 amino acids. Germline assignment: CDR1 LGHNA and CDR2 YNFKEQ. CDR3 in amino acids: CASSQGSGQGYEKLFF. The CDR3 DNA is TGTGCCAGCAGCCAAGGGTCCGGACAGGGCTACGAAAAACTGTTTTTT.

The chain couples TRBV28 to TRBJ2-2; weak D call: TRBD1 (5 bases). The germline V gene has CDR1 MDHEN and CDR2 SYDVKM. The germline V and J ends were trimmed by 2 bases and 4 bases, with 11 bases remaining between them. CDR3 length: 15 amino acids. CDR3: CASSLNRGGTGELFF. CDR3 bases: TGTGCCAGCAGTTTAAATAGGGGCGGCACCGGGGAGCTGTTTTTT.

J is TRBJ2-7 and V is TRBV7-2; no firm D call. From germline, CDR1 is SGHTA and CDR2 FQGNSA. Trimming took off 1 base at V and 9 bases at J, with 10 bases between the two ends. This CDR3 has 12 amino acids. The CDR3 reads CASSLGDSRQYF. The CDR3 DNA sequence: TGTGCCAGCAGCTTAGGGGATAGCCGGCAGTACTTC.

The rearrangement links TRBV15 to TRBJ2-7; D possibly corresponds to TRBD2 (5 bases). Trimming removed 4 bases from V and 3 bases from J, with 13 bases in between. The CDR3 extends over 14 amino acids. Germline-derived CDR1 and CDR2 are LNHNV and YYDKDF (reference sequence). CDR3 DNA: TGTGCCACCAGCACCGGAGGAGCGATCTACGAGCAGTACTTC. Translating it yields CATSTGGAIYEQYF. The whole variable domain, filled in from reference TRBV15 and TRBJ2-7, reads DAMVIQNPRYQVTQFGKPVTLSCSQTLNHNVMYWYQQKSSQAPKLLFHYYDKDFNNEADTPDNFQSRRPNTSFCFLDIRSPGLGDTAMYLCATSTGGAIYEQYFGPGTRLTVT.

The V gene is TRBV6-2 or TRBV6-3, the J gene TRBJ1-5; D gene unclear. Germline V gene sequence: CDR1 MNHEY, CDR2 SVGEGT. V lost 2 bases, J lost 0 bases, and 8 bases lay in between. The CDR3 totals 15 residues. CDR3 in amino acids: CASSYRRNSNQPQHF. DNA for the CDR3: TGTGCCAGCAGTTACCGACGTAATAGCAATCAGCCCCAGCATTTT.

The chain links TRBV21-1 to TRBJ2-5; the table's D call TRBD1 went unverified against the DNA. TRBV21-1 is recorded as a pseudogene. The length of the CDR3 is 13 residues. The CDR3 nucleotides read TGTGCCAGCAGCAAAAGGGGACAAGAGACCCAGTACTTC. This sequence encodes CASSKRGQETQYF.

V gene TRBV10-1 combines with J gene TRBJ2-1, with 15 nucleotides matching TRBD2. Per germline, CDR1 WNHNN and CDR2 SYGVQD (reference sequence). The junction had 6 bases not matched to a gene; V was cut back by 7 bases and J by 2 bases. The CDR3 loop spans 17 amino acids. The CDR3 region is CASTLGLAGGPYNEQFF. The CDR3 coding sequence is TGCGCCAGCACTTTGGGACTAGCGGGAGGTCCCTACAATGAGCAGTTCTTC.

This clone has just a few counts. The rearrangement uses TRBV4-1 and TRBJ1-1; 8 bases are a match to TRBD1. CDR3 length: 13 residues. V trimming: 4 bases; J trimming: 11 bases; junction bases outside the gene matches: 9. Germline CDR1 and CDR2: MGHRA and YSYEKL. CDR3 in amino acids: CASSPSQGGTAFF. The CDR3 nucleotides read TGCGCCAGCAGCCCTTCACAGGGGGGGACGGCTTTCTTT.

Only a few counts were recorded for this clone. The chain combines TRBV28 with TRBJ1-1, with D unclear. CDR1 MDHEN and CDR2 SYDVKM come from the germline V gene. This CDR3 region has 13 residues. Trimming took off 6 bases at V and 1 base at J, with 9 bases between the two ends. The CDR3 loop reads CASRAPANTEAFF. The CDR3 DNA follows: TGTGCCAGCAGGGCACCGGCGAACACTGAAGCTTTCTTT.

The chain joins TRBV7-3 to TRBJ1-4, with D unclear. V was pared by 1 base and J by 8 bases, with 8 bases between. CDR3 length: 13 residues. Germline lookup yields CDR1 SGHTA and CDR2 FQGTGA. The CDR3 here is CASSLRRGEKLFF. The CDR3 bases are TGTGCCAGCAGCTTAAGACGTGGAGAAAAACTGTTTTTT.

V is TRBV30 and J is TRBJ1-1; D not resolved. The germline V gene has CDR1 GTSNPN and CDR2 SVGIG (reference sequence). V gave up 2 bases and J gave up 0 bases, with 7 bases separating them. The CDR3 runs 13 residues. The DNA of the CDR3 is TGTGCCTGGAGTAAACTCCTGAACACTGAAGCTTTCTTT. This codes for CAWSKLLNTEAFF.

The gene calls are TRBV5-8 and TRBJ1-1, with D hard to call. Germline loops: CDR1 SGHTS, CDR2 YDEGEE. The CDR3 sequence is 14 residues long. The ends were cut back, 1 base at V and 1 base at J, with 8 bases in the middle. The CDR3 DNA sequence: TGTGCCAGCAGCTTGAGCAGATCGAACACTGAAGCTTTCTTT. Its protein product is CASSLSRSNTEAFF. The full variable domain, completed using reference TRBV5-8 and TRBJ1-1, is EAGVTQSPTHLIKTRGQQATLRCSPISGHTSVYWYQQALGLGLQFLLWYDEGEERNRGNFPPRFSGRQFPNYSSELNVNALELEDSALYLCASSLSRSNTEAFFGQGTRLTVV.